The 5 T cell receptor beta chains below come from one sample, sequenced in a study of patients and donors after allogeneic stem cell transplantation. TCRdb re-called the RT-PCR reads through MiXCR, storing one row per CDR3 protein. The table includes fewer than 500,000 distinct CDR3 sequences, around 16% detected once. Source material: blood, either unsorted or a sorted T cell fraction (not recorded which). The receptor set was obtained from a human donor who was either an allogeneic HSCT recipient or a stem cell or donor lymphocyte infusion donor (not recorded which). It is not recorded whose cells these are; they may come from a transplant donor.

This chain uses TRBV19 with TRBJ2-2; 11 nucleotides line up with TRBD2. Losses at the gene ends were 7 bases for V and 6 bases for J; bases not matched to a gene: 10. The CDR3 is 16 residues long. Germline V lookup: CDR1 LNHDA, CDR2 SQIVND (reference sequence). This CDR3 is CASKPGLAGTPGELFF. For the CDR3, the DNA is TGTGCCAGTAAACCCGGACTAGCGGGCACCCCCGGGGAGCTGTTTTTT.

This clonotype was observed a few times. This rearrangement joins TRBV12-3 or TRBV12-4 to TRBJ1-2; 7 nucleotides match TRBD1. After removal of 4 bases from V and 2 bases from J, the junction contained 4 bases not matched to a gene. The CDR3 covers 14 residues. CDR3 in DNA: TGTGCCAGCAGTTCTCGGGGACAGAACTATGGCTACACCTTC. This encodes CASSSRGQNYGYTF.

This CDR3 is CATNQQGWNTEAFF. CDR3 DNA sequence: TGTGCCACCAACCAACAGGGTTGGAACACTGAAGCTTTCTTT. The V and J genes are TRBV15 and TRBJ1-1; D perhaps matches TRBD1 (6 bases). Trimming cost V 7 bases and J 1 base, with 13 bases left between them. Germline loops: CDR1 LNHNV, CDR2 YYDKDF (reference sequence). The CDR3 is 14 amino acids.

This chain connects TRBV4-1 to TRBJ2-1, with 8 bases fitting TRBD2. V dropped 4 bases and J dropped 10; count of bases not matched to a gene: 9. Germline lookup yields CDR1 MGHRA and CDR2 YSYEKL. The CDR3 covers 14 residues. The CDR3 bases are TGCGCCAGCAGCCCCCTTGTTTTAGCGGGAGAGCAGTTCTTC. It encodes CASSPLVLAGEQFF.

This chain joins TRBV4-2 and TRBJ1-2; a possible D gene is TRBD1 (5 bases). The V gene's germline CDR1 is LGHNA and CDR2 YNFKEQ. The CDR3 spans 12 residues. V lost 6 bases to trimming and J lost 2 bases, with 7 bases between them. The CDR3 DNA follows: TGTGCCAGCAGTGGGGCGAACTATGGCTACACCTTC. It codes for CASSGANYGYTF.